The 10 T cell receptor beta chains listed next were all sequenced from one sample in a study of cytomegalovirus exposure and HLA in healthy donors. Primers: 60 Vbeta forward and 13 Jbeta reverse. Method: immunoSEQ multiplex PCR; TCRdb's copy keeps in-frame clones and lacks some. The profile shows about 270,000 clones, about nine tenths of them singletons. Sequencing was performed on PBMCs. The receptors come from a man aged 40-49 years in good health and CMV-seropositive.

The rearrangement joins TRBV5-5 to TRBJ1-2; D unclear. V lost 5 bases and J 4 bases, leaving 9 bases between the germline ends. Germline V CDR1 and CDR2: SGHKS, YYEKEE (reference sequence). The CDR3 extends over 12 amino acids. Here the CDR3 reads CASSGLSYGYTF. As DNA, the CDR3 is TGTGCCAGCAGTGGACTGTCCTATGGCTACACCTTC.

This clone occurred once. The chain has TRBV4-2 and TRBJ1-5; the D is unclear. V was cut by 0 bases and J by 3 bases, with 15 bases left in between. The CDR3 is 17 residues long. Germline V gives CDR1 LGHNA, CDR2 YNFKEQ. This CDR3 is CASSQDTWQFDNQPQHF. The CDR3 DNA follows: TGTGCCAGCAGCCAAGATACGTGGCAGTTCGACAATCAGCCCCAGCATTTT.

The table lists this clone with a count of one. This chain joins TRBV28 and TRBJ2-7; TRBD1 matches 9 bases. This CDR3 has 16 residues. V lost 3 bases, J lost 6 bases, and 12 bases stayed unmatched. CDR1 MDHEN and CDR2 SYDVKM come from the germline V gene. In nucleotides, the CDR3 is TGTGCCAGCAGTTTGATATTGGGGACAGGGTCTCCCGAGCAGTACTTC. Residues: CASSLILGTGSPEQYF.

J is TRBJ2-5 and V is TRBV7-9, with 7 nucleotides matching TRBD2. The tail of the sequence fits TRBJ2-7 better, so the J call may be wrong. Germline V gives CDR1 SEHNR, CDR2 FQNEAQ (reference sequence). This CDR3 comprises 18 residues. DNA for the CDR3: TGTGCCAGCAGCTTACGAAACCTCGGGCGGGGGATCGACTACGAGCAGTACTTC. Protein sequence: CASSLRNLGRGIDYEQYF.

The chain couples TRBV28 to TRBJ2-1, with TRBD2 identical over 11 bases. This CDR3 contains 15 residues. Germline CDR1 reads MDHEN; CDR2 reads SYDVKM. The J segment lost 7 bases and the V segment lost 6 bases, leaving 8 bases of the junction unmatched. The CDR3 sequence: CASSWGTSGRNEQFF. CDR3 nucleotide sequence: TGTGCCAGCAGCTGGGGCACTAGCGGGAGAAATGAGCAGTTCTTC.

The chain recombines TRBV5-1 with TRBJ2-1, with D maybe TRBD2 (6 bases). Germline assignment: CDR1 SGHRS and CDR2 YFSETQ. CDR3 length: 13 amino acids. The V end lost 5 bases, the J end lost 4 bases, and 10 bases lay between the germline ends. In DNA, the CDR3 is TGCGCCAGCAGTTGGAGGGCTTACAATGAGCAGTTCTTC. Translating it yields CASSWRAYNEQFF.

This rearrangement joins TRBV7-3 to TRBJ1-1; D remains ambiguous. Per the germline V gene, CDR1 is SGHTA and CDR2 is FQGTGA. The CDR3 is 15 amino acids. The V end was cut by 1 base, the J end by 0 bases, with 9 bases between. The CDR3 region is CASSLNPLMNTEAFF. CDR3 coding DNA: TGTGCCAGCAGCTTAAACCCACTTATGAACACTGAAGCTTTCTTT.

V gene TRBV5-8 combines with J gene TRBJ2-5; D gene ambiguous. Germline CDR1 reads SGHTS; CDR2 reads YDEGEE. The CDR3 consists of 14 residues. With 0 bases removed from V and 2 bases from J, the gap between germline ends came to 8 bases. The CDR3 region is CASSLGMRQETQYF. The CDR3 DNA follows: TGTGCCAGCAGCTTGGGGATGAGGCAAGAGACCCAGTACTTC.

Comments on this clone: Other DNA sequences in this sample translate to the same CDR3. The rearrangement links TRBV5-4 to TRBJ2-7, with D perhaps matching TRBD1 (5 bases). This CDR3 has 13 amino acids. Germline V gene lookup returns CDR1 SGHNT and CDR2 YYREEE (reference sequence). Trimming stripped 0 bases from V and 3 bases from J, with 7 bases between. CDR3 sequence reads: CASSLEGDYEQYF. CDR3 nucleotide sequence: TGTGCCAGCAGCTTGGAAGGGGACTACGAGCAGTACTTC.

The chain joins TRBV6-4 to TRBJ2-3, with TRBD2 matching over 8 bases. This CDR3 has 17 residues. Per germline, CDR1 MRHNA and CDR2 SNTAGT. The junction had 5 bases not matched to a gene; V was cut back by 0 bases and J by 0 bases. As DNA, the CDR3 is TGTGCCAGCAGTGACTCTCCTAGCGGGTCTAGCACAGATACGCAGTATTTT. Translation gives CASSDSPSGSSTDTQYF.